One and the same sample provided the 7 T cell receptor beta chains below, sequenced in a study of T cells in Graves' hyperthyroidism and ophthalmopathy. Amplified regions were TCR beta CDR3 sequences from RNA transcripts. The primer set for the first-round RT-PCR of the TCR CDR3 was HTBI. From the multiplex PCR reads, TCRdb called clonotypes with MiXCR, one entry per CDR3 protein. This table has over 550,000 distinct CDR3 sequences, around 17% appearing once. Sequenced sample: blood. All receptors come from a woman younger than 35 with Graves' hyperthyroidism.

The chain uses TRBV20-1 and TRBJ2-1; 8 nucleotides line up with TRBD2. V shed 6 bases, J shed 4 bases, and the junction held 11 bases outside the gene matches. Germline CDR1 reads DFQATT; CDR2 reads SNEGSKA (reference sequence). This CDR3 contains 15 residues. The CDR3 loop reads CSARIDPGGYNEQFF. DNA of the CDR3: TGCAGTGCACGGATCGACCCGGGAGGGTACAATGAGCAGTTCTTC.

This clonotype was recorded many times. The chain couples TRBV30 to TRBJ2-4, with unresolved D. Germline-derived CDR1 and CDR2 are GTSNPN and SVGIG (reference sequence). Trimming took 0 bases from V and 8 from J, leaving 5 bases between them. CDR3 length equals 11 residues. CDR3 sequence reads: CAWSVSYIQYF. CDR3 DNA: TGTGCCTGGAGTGTAAGCTACATTCAGTACTTC.

V gene TRBV4-1 combines with J gene TRBJ1-2; TRBD1 is a possible D gene (5 bases). CDR1 and CDR2 from the germline V gene are MGHRA and YSYEKL. V gave up 1 base and J gave up 2 bases, with 14 bases separating them. This CDR3 contains 16 residues. The CDR3 DNA reads TGCGCCAGCAGCCAAGGGATGGGCGGGGCGAACTATGGCTACACCTTC. As protein: CASSQGMGGANYGYTF.

This clonotype was seen many times. The chain links TRBV11-3 to TRBJ2-5; tentatively, D is TRBD1 (6 bases). The CDR3 has 13 residues. V lost 8 bases, J lost 5 bases, and 15 bases lay in between. Germline assignment: CDR1 SGHNT and CDR2 YENEEA. The CDR3 spells CASSRQEWETQYF. The CDR3 DNA reads as TGTGCCAGCTCTCGACAGGAGTGGGAGACCCAGTACTTC.

This clonotype was picked up a small number of times. V is TRBV27 and J is TRBJ1-5, with 9 bases fitting TRBD1. Per germline, CDR1 MNHEY and CDR2 SMNVEV (reference sequence). The CDR3 extends over 14 amino acids. Trimming at V came to 4 bases and at J to 6 bases, leaving 4 bases not matched to a gene. DNA of the CDR3: TGTGCCAGCAGTTGGACAGGGGCGGGTCAGCCCCAGCATTTT. This gives the protein CASSWTGAGQPQHF.

The V gene is TRBV15, the J gene TRBJ2-5, with D tentatively TRBD1 (6 bases). The germline CDR1 and CDR2 sequences are LNHNV and YYDKDF (reference sequence). Trimming stripped 1 base from V and 5 bases from J, with 14 bases between. The length of the CDR3 is 15 residues. The CDR3 bases are TGTGCCACCAGCAGAGTAACAGGGCAGGGGGAGACCCAGTACTTC. Translated, it gives CATSRVTGQGETQYF.

In this sample, this clonotype turned up many times. The rearrangement uses TRBV20-1 and TRBJ2-7, with D unresolved. Trimming removed 3 bases from V and 7 bases from J, with 19 bases in between. This CDR3 comprises 14 residues. Germline V gene lookup returns CDR1 DFQATT and CDR2 SNEGSKA (reference sequence). The CDR3 DNA sequence: TGCAGTGCTAGCGGGCAGGACGTCGGGCGGGAGCAGTACTTC. Encoded protein: CSASGQDVGREQYF.